These 30 T cell receptor beta chains originate from one sample sequenced in a study of CD8 T cells in Susac syndrome. RNA in amounts of about 0.45 to 1 ug was reverse transcribed with random hexamers. MiXCR was run by TCRdb on the immunoSEQ multiplex PCR reads, yielding one entry per CDR3 protein. This repertoire shows roughly 200,000 distinct CDR3 sequences, roughly 94% found once; its top ten account for 0.085% to 0.1%. Sequencing was carried out using CD4+ T cells from PBMCs. The receptors were gathered from a human donor with Susac syndrome.

This clonotype was observed a single time. This chain uses TRBV7-8 with TRBJ2-7; D is uncertain. V lost 2 bases to trimming and J lost 6 bases, with 11 bases between them. Per germline, CDR1 SGHVS and CDR2 FQNEAQ. The CDR3 is 13 amino acids. CDR3 nucleotide sequence: TGTGCCAGCAGCTTATCGGTGGGTAGCGAGCAGTACTTC. It yields the protein CASSLSVGSEQYF. The full variable domain, rest sourced from reference TRBV7-8 and TRBJ2-7, is GAGVSQSPRYKVAKRGQDVALRCDPISGHVSLFWYQQALGQGPEFLTYFQNEAQLDKSGLPSDRFFAERPEGSVSTLKIQRTQQEDSAVYLCASSLSVGSEQYFGPGTRLTVT.

The chain employs TRBV12-5 and TRBJ2-7; no reliable D call. CDR1 and CDR2 from the germline V gene are LGHNT and FRNRAP. V lost 3 bases and J lost 2, with 8 bases in between. CDR3 size: 13 residues. The chain's CDR3 is CASGLDGPYEQYF. In nucleotides, the CDR3 is TGTGCTAGTGGTTTAGACGGACCCTACGAGCAGTACTTC.

The chain is built from TRBV3-1 and TRBJ1-2; D not resolved. The CDR3 spans 15 residues. V lost 0 bases and J lost 2, with 10 bases in between. Germline V gene lookup returns CDR1 LGHDT and CDR2 YNNKEL (reference sequence). CDR3: CASSQDLNSNYGYTF. The DNA of the CDR3 is TGTGCCAGCAGCCAAGATTTGAACAGCAACTATGGCTACACCTTC.

The chain has TRBV20-1 and TRBJ2-7, with 9 bases aligning to TRBD1. The CDR3 length is 16 residues. The germline V gene encodes CDR1 DFQATT and CDR2 SNEGSKA (reference sequence). V was clipped by 1 base and J by 4 bases; unmatched bases: 11. Here the CDR3 reads CSARGTGDSSGYEQYF. Here the CDR3 DNA reads TGCAGTGCTAGAGGGACAGGGGATTCCAGCGGATACGAGCAGTACTTC.

This clonotype was recorded once. The chain combines TRBV20-1 with TRBJ2-1; 13 bases match TRBD2. V shed 2 bases and J 7 bases; nucleotides not matched to a gene: 2. The CDR3 has 14 amino acids. Germline V lookup: CDR1 DFQATT, CDR2 SNEGSKA (reference sequence). This CDR3 is CSARWGLAGNEQFF. The CDR3 DNA follows: TGCAGTGCTAGATGGGGACTAGCGGGGAATGAGCAGTTCTTC.

This rearrangement joins TRBV20-1 to TRBJ2-5; D call uncertain. This CDR3 spans 11 amino acids. Deletions cut 1 base from V and 5 bases from J, with 5 bases between. Per germline, CDR1 DFQATT and CDR2 SNEGSKA (reference sequence). Written as DNA, the CDR3 is TGCAGTGCTAGAGTTAGGGAGACCCAGTACTTC. Its protein is CSARVRETQYF.

The V and J genes are TRBV20-1 and TRBJ2-5; a weak D match, TRBD1 (5 bases). CDR1 and CDR2 (germline): DFQATT, SNEGSKA (reference sequence). The V gene lost 0 bases and the J gene lost 7 bases, with 12 bases spanning the gap. This CDR3 is 13 amino acids long. For the CDR3, the DNA is TGCAGTGCTAGAGACCCAGGGCAGGGGACCCAGTACTTC. Translation: CSARDPGQGTQYF.

The rearrangement links TRBV5-1 to TRBJ2-5; 7 bases fit TRBD1. Trimming took 3 bases from V and 3 from J; bases not matched to a gene: 8. CDR1 is SGHRS, CDR2 YFSETQ, per germline. The CDR3 has 15 residues. The CDR3 region is CASSSRDRTEETQYF. For the CDR3, the DNA is TGCGCCAGCAGCTCCCGGGACAGAACGGAAGAGACCCAGTACTTC.

V is TRBV7-3 and J is TRBJ2-6; a weak D match, TRBD1 (6 bases). The CDR3 loop spans 17 amino acids. Trimming shortened V by 1 base and J by 3 bases, and 13 bases separated the two germline ends. Germline V CDR1 and CDR2: SGHTA, FQGTGA. CDR3 region: CASSLSGAGDGANVLTF. CDR3 nucleotides: TGTGCCAGCAGCTTAAGTGGGGCAGGGGATGGGGCCAACGTCCTGACTTTC.

The chain uses TRBV29-1 and TRBJ1-2, with D possibly matching TRBD1 (5 bases). Trimming removed 4 bases from V and 8 bases from J, with 17 bases in between. Germline V gene data show CDR1 as SQVTM and CDR2 as ANQGSEA. The CDR3 consists of 13 residues. CDR3 nucleotide sequence: TGCAGCGTTGGATGGGAAAGGGGTTGGGGCTACACCTTC. Protein: CSVGWERGWGYTF.

The rearrangement uses TRBV5-4 and TRBJ2-3; D uncertain. The V gene's germline CDR1 is SGHNT and CDR2 YYREEE (reference sequence). V was trimmed by 0 bases and J by 8 bases, leaving 10 bases between them. The CDR3 totals 13 residues. In DNA form, the CDR3 reads TGTGCCAGCAGCTTGGGTCTAGGCCGTACGCAGTATTTT. It codes for CASSLGLGRTQYF.

The CDR3 DNA reads as TGTGCCAGCAGCTACTTCCGTCGGGGGGGTGAAGATACGCAGTATTTT. This encodes CASSYFRRGGEDTQYF. This rearrangement joins TRBV7-3 to TRBJ2-3; 8 nucleotides agree with TRBD2. Per germline, CDR1 SGHTA and CDR2 FQGTGA. The V segment lost 4 bases and the J segment 5 bases; nucleotides outside the gene matches: 11. This CDR3 is 16 amino acids long.

This clonotype was detected only once. The chain uses TRBV4-2 and TRBJ2-7; the D call may be TRBD1 or TRBD2 (6 bases each). Looked up from germline, CDR1 is LGHNA and CDR2 is YNFKEQ. V lost 0 bases, J lost 4 bases, and 13 bases lay in between. The CDR3 is made up of 15 amino acids. The CDR3 DNA reads as TGTGCCAGCAGCCAAGAATATCAGGGGAGGTACGAGCAGTACTTC. The encoded protein is CASSQEYQGRYEQYF.

In DNA form, the CDR3 reads TGTGCCAGCAGCTCCTACAGGAAGAAGAACACCGGGGAGCTGTTTTTT. Translated, it gives CASSSYRKKNTGELFF. The J gene is TRBJ2-2, the V gene TRBV11-2; D is perhaps TRBD1 (5 bases). V gave up 4 bases and J gave up 1 base, with 13 bases separating them. The germline CDR1 and CDR2 sequences are SGHAT and FQNNGV. This CDR3 is 16 amino acids long.

The rearrangement uses TRBV28 and TRBJ1-2; the D is unclear. Germline V gene data show CDR1 as MDHEN and CDR2 as SYDVKM. Trimming shortened V by 7 bases and J by 0 bases, and 6 bases separated the two germline ends. The length of the CDR3 is 12 residues. CDR3: CASNQPNYGYTF. In DNA, the CDR3 is TGTGCCAGCAATCAGCCTAACTATGGCTACACCTTC.

The J gene is TRBJ2-7, the V gene TRBV29-1; D not certain. The CDR3 contains 16 residues. CDR1 is SQVTM and CDR2 is ANQGSEA in the germline V gene. The V gene lost 0 bases and the J gene lost 0 bases, with 15 bases spanning the gap. The CDR3 protein is CSVEDPTTLGSYEQYF. In nucleotides, the CDR3 is TGCAGCGTTGAAGATCCCACTACACTTGGCTCCTACGAGCAGTACTTC.

The chain uses TRBV18 and TRBJ2-7; perhaps TRBD1 as D (5 bases). The CDR3 totals 14 residues. Germline loops: CDR1 KGHSH, CDR2 LQKENI. V shed 3 bases and J shed 6 bases, with 15 bases lying between them. CDR3 region: CASSPTGAQAEQYF. In DNA form, the CDR3 reads TGTGCCAGCTCACCCACAGGCGCCCAAGCCGAGCAGTACTTC.

The chain uses TRBV7-9 and TRBJ1-2; 7 nucleotides align to TRBD1. The CDR3 has 15 residues. CDR1 and CDR2 from the germline V gene are SEHNR and FQNEAQ (reference sequence). V lost 5 bases, J lost 4 bases, and 10 bases stayed unmatched. The CDR3 here is CASSPRDSTLYGYTF. The CDR3 DNA reads as TGTGCCAGCAGCCCCAGGGACAGTACCCTCTATGGCTACACCTTC.

The table lists this clonotype with a count of one. V is TRBV11-2 and J is TRBJ2-1, with TRBD2 matching 8 bases. The CDR3 covers 15 residues. Germline CDR1 reads SGHAT; CDR2 reads FQNNGV. V lost 1 base, J lost 4 bases, and 3 bases stayed unmatched. CDR3 nucleotides: TGTGCCAGCAGCTTAGGACGGGGGGGTTACAATGAGCAGTTCTTC. It yields the protein CASSLGRGGYNEQFF.

This chain connects TRBV7-3 to TRBJ2-2, with 11 positions matching TRBD2. Looked up from germline, CDR1 is SGHTA and CDR2 is FQGTGA. CDR3 length: 16 residues. Trimming removed 3 bases from V and 0 bases from J; junction bases left unmatched: 0. The chain's CDR3 is CASSFSGGANTGELFF. The CDR3 region has the DNA TGTGCCAGCAGCTTTAGCGGGGGGGCGAACACCGGGGAGCTGTTTTTT. Full variable domain (remainder filled in from reference TRBV7-3 and TRBJ2-2): GAGVSQTPSNKVTEKGKYVELRCDPISGHTALYWYRQSLGQGPEFLIYFQGTGAADDSGLPNDRFFAVRPEGSVSTLKIQRTERGDSAVYLCASSFSGGANTGELFFGEGSRLTVL.

This clonotype has a handful of counts. The chain carries TRBV29-1 and TRBJ2-3; TRBD2 matches at 9 bases. This CDR3 is built from 15 residues. The germline CDR1 and CDR2 sequences are SQVTM and ANQGSEA. V gave up 5 bases and J gave up 0 bases; unmatched junction bases: 6. This CDR3 reads CSVILAGLSTDTQYF. The CDR3 nucleotides read TGCAGCGTTATACTAGCGGGTCTTAGCACAGATACGCAGTATTTT.

Concerning this clonotype: An end of the junction differs from the germline gene, which may be a read error. The J gene is TRBJ2-6, the V gene TRBV5-4, with TRBD1 as a possible D gene (5 bases). This CDR3 contains 17 residues. From germline, CDR1 is SGHNT and CDR2 YYREEE (reference sequence). In nucleotides, the CDR3 is TGTGCCAGCAGCTTGGGCCCTCAGAGTGCTGGGGCCAACGTCCTGATTTTC. Its protein is CASSLGPQSAGANVLIF.

The rearrangement uses TRBV20-1 and TRBJ2-5; no clear D gene. Trimming shortened V by 3 bases and J by 5 bases, and 13 bases separated the two germline ends. Germline V lookup: CDR1 DFQATT, CDR2 SNEGSKA (reference sequence). The CDR3 is 13 amino acids. This chain's CDR3 is CSARRRTMETQYF. The CDR3 bases are TGCAGTGCTAGGAGGCGGACCATGGAGACCCAGTACTTC.

This clonotype was observed once. The chain has TRBV6-5 and TRBJ2-7; D is perhaps TRBD1 (6 bases). V lost 0 bases and J lost 3, with 12 bases in between. From germline, CDR1 is MNHEY and CDR2 SVGAGI. The CDR3 runs 15 residues. The CDR3 is CASSYSGTQDYEQYF. Here the CDR3 DNA reads TGTGCCAGCAGTTACTCAGGGACACAAGACTACGAGCAGTACTTC.

The CDR3 DNA sequence: TGCAGCGCCGGTGGCGGGAGGGCTGTCAATGAGCAGTTCTTC. Residues: CSAGGGRAVNEQFF. The genes are TRBV29-1 and TRBJ2-1; 9 nucleotides agree with TRBD2. Germline CDR1 and CDR2: SQVTM and ANQGSEA. V lost 7 bases to trimming and J lost 6 bases; unmatched junction nucleotides: 10. The CDR3 extends over 14 amino acids.

The genes are TRBV5-1 and TRBJ2-2; the match to TRBD1 covers 9 bases. Unmatched junction bases numbered 4, after V lost 5 bases and J lost 5 bases. CDR3 size: 14 residues. Germline CDR1 SGHRS, CDR2 YFSETQ. The CDR3 region is CASRIQGATGELFF. CDR3 DNA: TGCGCCAGCAGAATACAGGGGGCGACCGGGGAGCTGTTTTTT.

The table lists this clonotype with a count of one. The chain uses TRBV5-4 and TRBJ1-5, with unresolved D. The CDR3 loop spans 13 amino acids. Deletions cut 5 bases from V and 4 bases from J, with 10 bases between. Germline CDR1 is SGHNT and CDR2 is YYREEE (reference sequence). The CDR3 DNA sequence: TGTGCCAGCAGGGCCGGGGTGAATCAGCCCCAGCATTTT. Translating gives CASRAGVNQPQHF.

The V and J genes are TRBV13 and TRBJ1-1; the D gene is possibly TRBD1 (5 bases). CDR3 length: 15 residues. Germline CDR1 PRHDT, CDR2 FYEKMQ (reference sequence). V lost 2 bases and J lost 1, with 11 bases in between. Here the CDR3 reads CASSLIVGTNTEAFF. The CDR3 nucleotides are TGTGCCAGCAGCTTAATCGTCGGGACGAACACTGAAGCTTTCTTT.

A single count supports this clonotype. The V call is TRBV29-1, the J call TRBJ2-3; tentative D call: TRBD1 (5 bases). The germline CDR1 and CDR2 sequences are SQVTM and ANQGSEA. The CDR3 has 15 amino acids. V dropped 8 bases and J dropped 1 base, with 19 bases sitting between them. CDR3 DNA: TGCAGCTATGAAGGGGCGCAAGAAGGCACAGATACGCAGTATTTT. Its translation is CSYEGAQEGTDTQYF.

The chain links TRBV4-3 to TRBJ1-1; TRBD1 agrees at 8 bases. The J segment lost 5 bases and the V segment lost 5 bases, leaving 7 bases of the junction unmatched. Germline loops: CDR1 LGHNA, CDR2 YSLEER. The CDR3 consists of 14 residues. In DNA form, the CDR3 reads TGCGCCAGCAGCAAAACAGGGGGACGGACTGAAGCTTTCTTT. It encodes CASSKTGGRTEAFF.